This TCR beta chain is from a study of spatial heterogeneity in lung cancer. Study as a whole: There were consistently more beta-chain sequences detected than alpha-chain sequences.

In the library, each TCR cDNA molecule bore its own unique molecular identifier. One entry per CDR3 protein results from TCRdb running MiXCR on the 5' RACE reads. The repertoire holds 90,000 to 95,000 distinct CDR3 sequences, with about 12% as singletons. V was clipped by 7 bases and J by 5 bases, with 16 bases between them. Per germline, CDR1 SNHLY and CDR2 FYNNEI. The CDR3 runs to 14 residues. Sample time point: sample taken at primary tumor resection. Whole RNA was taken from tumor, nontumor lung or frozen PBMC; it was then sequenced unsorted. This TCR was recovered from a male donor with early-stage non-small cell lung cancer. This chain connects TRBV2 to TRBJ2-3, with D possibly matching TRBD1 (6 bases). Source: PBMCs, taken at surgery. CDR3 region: CASIWGPGGDTQYF. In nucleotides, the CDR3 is TGTGCCAGCATTTGGGGGCCTGGGGGAGATACGCAGTATTTT.